This T cell receptor beta chain was found in a study of neurological immune-mediated disorders. Regarding the study as a whole: Multiple sclerosis was found to have the least TCR clonal expansion, below healthy controls, and HTLV-1-associated myelopathy the most.

TCRdb processed the 5' RACE reads anew with MiXCR; each CDR3 protein has one entry. The repertoire has fewer than 50,000 distinct CDR3 sequences, about 13% of them found once; the top ten carry roughly an eighth. This clonotype has ten or more counts. The antigen remains undetermined. Sample time point: longitudinal time-point 3. It was blood bank volunteers in Maryland, USA who made up the healthy controls. PBMCs stored at -80 C, 2 million in total, were the source of the unsorted libraries. Source material: PBMCs. The TCR sequence derives from a man between 25 and 39 years old in good health.

CDR3 coding DNA: TGCAGTGCTAGGGGGGGACTAGCGGGAGGAACCGACAATGAGCAGTTCTTC. Translation gives CSARGGLAGGTDNEQFF. This sequence joins TRBV20-1 and TRBJ2-1, with 15 bases fitting TRBD2. J gave up 5 bases and V 3 bases, and 8 bases lay outside the gene matches. Germline lookup yields CDR1 DFQATT and CDR2 SNEGSKA (reference sequence). This CDR3 is 17 amino acids long.